Below, one T cell receptor beta chain is given with its context. The sample belongs to a study of blood T cell repertoires in COVID-19. Authors' processing steps: The authors estimated nucleated cell counts from reference gene primer amplification. TCRdb keeps only in-frame clones here, not all; method: immunoSEQ multiplex PCR. V and J calls and clone size follow that table, whereas D and trimming were derived from the DNA. This table holds some 180,000 clones, approximately 80% found once. Germline assignment: CDR1 SGHDN and CDR2 FVKESK. The ends were cut back, 2 bases at V and 3 bases at J, with 11 bases in the middle. The CDR3 consists of 14 residues.

The rearrangement uses TRBV14 and TRBJ2-7, with D unresolved. Sample: peripheral blood. This receptor was obtained from a human donor in a cohort sampled during active COVID-19. As DNA, the CDR3 is TGTGCCAGCAGCCAAAGCCCTCGGGTCTACGAGCAGTACTTC. It codes for CASSQSPRVYEQYF. Looking up the rest from reference TRBV14 and TRBJ2-7 gives the full variable domain: EAGVTQFPSHSVIEKGQTVTLRCDPISGHDNLYWYRRVMGKEIKFLLHFVKESKQDESGMPNNRFLAERTGGTYSTLKVQPAELEDSGVYFCASSQSPRVYEQYFGPGTRLTVT.